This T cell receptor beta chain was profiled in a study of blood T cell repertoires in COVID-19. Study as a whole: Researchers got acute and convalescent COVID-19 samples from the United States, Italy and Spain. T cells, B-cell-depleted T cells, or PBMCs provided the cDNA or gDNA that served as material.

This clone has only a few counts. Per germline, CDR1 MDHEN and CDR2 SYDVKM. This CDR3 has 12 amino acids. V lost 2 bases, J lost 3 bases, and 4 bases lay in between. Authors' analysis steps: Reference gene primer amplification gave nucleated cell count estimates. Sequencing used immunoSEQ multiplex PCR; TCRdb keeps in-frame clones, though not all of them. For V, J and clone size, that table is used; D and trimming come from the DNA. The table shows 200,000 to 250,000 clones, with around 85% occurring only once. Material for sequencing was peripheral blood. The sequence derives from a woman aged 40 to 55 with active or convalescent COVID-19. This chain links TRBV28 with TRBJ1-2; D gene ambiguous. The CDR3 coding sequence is TGTGCCAGCAGTTTAAACTACTATGGCTACACCTTC. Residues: CASSLNYYGYTF.